This T cell receptor (beta chain) originates from a study of cytomegalovirus exposure and HLA in healthy donors. General study findings and limits: In a later analysis, HLA-C alleles had the fewest associated TCRs, DRB1 alleles the most.

The CDR3 covers 14 residues. Trimming removed 2 bases at V and 2 bases at J, with 9 bases between. The germline V gene encodes CDR1 SGHTA and CDR2 FQGNSA. This PCR relied on a set of 60 Vbeta primers and 13 Jbeta primers. Clones were read by immunoSEQ multiplex PCR, and TCRdb kept only the in-frame ones, dropping some. The sample holds approximately 100,000 clones; about 80% are singletons and the top ten take 3.1%. The donors were healthy bone marrow donors. Concerning this clone: What it recognizes is unknown.

The chain links TRBV7-2 to TRBJ1-1; D uncertain. The sequenced sample was PBMCs. This TCR came from a woman in her forties in good health and CMV-seronegative. The CDR3 nucleotides read TGTGCCAGCAGCTTACGGCGGAGTAACACTGAAGCTTTCTTT. Translation: CASSLRRSNTEAFF.